This TCR beta chain was documented in a study of T cells after somatic rescue of genetic block. The repertoire was sequenced with immunoSEQ multiplex PCR; TCRdb's copy has only in-frame clones and lacks some. The table shows about 11,000 clones, with around two thirds occurring only once. With respect to this clone: A read error is possible here, since a much larger clone lies one base away.

This CDR3 has 12 residues. V lost 4 bases to trimming and J lost 4 bases, with 7 bases between them. CDR1 ENHRY and CDR2 SYGVKD come from the germline V gene. The chain is built from TRBV10-3 and TRBJ1-1, with a tentative D call TRBD1 (5 bases). The sequence derives from a boy younger than 18. Sequencing was performed on peripheral blood mononuclear cells (PBMCs). The CDR3 coding sequence is TGTGCCATCAGTGGGCAGGGCACTGAAGCTTTCTTT. The encoded protein is CAISGQGTEAFF.